This T cell receptor beta chain was captured in a study of blood T cell repertoires in COVID-19. Study-level information: Sites across the United States, Italy and Spain contributed samples from acute and convalescent COVID-19.

Only in-frame clones appear in the TCRdb table, and some are missing; sequencing was by immunoSEQ multiplex PCR. The sample lists 150,000 or so clones, roughly nine tenths occurring once. Sequencing input: peripheral blood. The sequence was obtained from a human donor in a cohort sampled during active COVID-19.

CDR3 sequence reads: CASSYPGYVYEQYF. CDR3 in DNA: TGTGCCAGCAGTTACCCGGGGTATGTCTACGAGCAGTACTTC. V usage is TRBV6-2 or TRBV6-3 and J usage is TRBJ2-7, with D maybe TRBD2 (5 bases). Germline V CDR1 and CDR2: MNHEY, SVGEGT. Between the trimmed V and J ends, which lost 2 bases and 3 bases, there was a span of 11 bases. This CDR3 spans 14 amino acids.